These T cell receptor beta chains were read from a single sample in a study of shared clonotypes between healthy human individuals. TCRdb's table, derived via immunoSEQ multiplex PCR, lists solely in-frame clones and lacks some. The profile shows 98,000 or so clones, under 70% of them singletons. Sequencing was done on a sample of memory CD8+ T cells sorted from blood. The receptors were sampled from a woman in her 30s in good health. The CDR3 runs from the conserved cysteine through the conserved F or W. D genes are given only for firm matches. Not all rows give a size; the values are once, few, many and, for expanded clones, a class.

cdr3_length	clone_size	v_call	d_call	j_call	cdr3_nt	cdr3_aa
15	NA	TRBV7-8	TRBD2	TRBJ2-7	TGTGCCAGCAGCTATTGGACTAGCGGGACCTACGAGCAGTACTTC	CASSYWTSGTYEQYF
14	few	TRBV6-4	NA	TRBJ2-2	TGTGCCAGCAGTTACTCGTTGGAGACCGGGGAGCTGTTTTTT	CASSYSLETGELFF
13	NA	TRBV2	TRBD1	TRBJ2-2	TGTGCCAGCAGTCTCAGGGGGACCGGGGAGCTGTTTTTT	CASSLRGTGELFF
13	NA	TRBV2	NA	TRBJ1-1	TGTGCCAGCAGTGGCGGGGGGAGGACTGAAGCTTTCTTT	CASSGGGRTEAFF
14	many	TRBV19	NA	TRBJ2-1	TGTGCCAGTAGTATAGTCTACAGTGACAATGAGCAGTTCTTC	CASSIVYSDNEQFF
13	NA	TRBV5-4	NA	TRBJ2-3	TGTGCCAGCAGGCCCGGGAGCACAGATACGCAGTATTTT	CASRPGSTDTQYF
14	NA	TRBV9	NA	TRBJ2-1	TGTGCCAGCAGCGGTAGCGGAGGCTACAATGAGCAGTTCTTC	CASSGSGGYNEQFF
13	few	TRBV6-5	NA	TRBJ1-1	TGTGCCAGCAGTTATAAAGAAAATGTTGAAGCTTTCTTT	CASSYKENVEAFF
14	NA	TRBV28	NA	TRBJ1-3	TGTGCCAGCAGTCCTGATTTCTCTGGAAACACCATATATTTT	CASSPDFSGNTIYF
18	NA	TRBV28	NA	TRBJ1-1	TGTGCCAGCAGTTCCCTCGGGGAGGGGGAAAGGATGAACACTGAAGCTTTCTTT	CASSSLGEGERMNTEAFF
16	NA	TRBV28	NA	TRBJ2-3	TGTGCCAGCAGTTTATCTTGGGGTGCTAGCACAGATACGCAGTATTTT	CASSLSWGASTDTQYF
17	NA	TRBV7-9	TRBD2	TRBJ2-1	TGTGCCAGCAGCTTAGGGGGACTAGCGTATACTTACAATGAGCAGTTCTTC	CASSLGGLAYTYNEQFF
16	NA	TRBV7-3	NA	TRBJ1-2	TGTGCCAGCAGCCCTTCAATTTTCTCCGAGACGCATGGCTACACCTTC	CASSPSIFSETHGYTF
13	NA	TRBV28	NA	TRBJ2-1	TGTGCCAGCAGATCCGGGGGCCTGACGGAGCAGTTCTTC	CASRSGGLTEQFF
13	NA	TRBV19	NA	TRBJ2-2	TGTGCCAGTAGTACCACCAACACCGGGGAGCTGTTTTTT	CASSTTNTGELFF
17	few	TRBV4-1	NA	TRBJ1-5	TGCGCCAGCAGCCATCCGAAGGGAGATTCGGGCAATCAGCCCCAGCATTTT	CASSHPKGDSGNQPQHF
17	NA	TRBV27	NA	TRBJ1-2	TGTGCCAGCAGTCCACGCTACGGGGACGTCAGGCCGGATGGCTACACCTTC	CASSPRYGDVRPDGYTF
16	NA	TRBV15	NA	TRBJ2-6	TGTGCCACCAGCAGAGTGACAGGCTCTGGGGCCAACGTCCTGACTTTC	CATSRVTGSGANVLTF
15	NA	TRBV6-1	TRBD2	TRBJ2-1	TGTGCCAGCAGTGAACTAGCGGGAGAGCACAATGAGCAGTTCTTC	CASSELAGEHNEQFF
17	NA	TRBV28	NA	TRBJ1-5	TGTGCCAGCAGTTTGCAAACCCGGACAGTTCTCAATCAGCCCCAGCATTTT	CASSLQTRTVLNQPQHF
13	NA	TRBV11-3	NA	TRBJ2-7	TGTGCCAGCAGTATGGGCCCACCCAACGAGCAGTACTTC	CASSMGPPNEQYF
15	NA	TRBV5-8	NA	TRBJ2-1	TGTGCCAGCGAATCCGGGATAAGCTCCTACAATGAGCAGTTCTTC	CASESGISSYNEQFF
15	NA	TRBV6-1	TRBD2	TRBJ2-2	TGTGCCAGCAGTGAACTAGCGGCTAGCACCGGGGAGCTGTTTTTT	CASSELAASTGELFF
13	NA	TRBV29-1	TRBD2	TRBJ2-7	TGCAGCGTTGGCGGCGGGGAGGGCTACGAGCAGTACTTC	CSVGGGEGYEQYF
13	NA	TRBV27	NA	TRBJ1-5	TGTGCCAGCAGTTTCTTTAGCAATCAGCCCCAGCATTTT	CASSFFSNQPQHF
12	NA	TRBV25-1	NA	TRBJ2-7	TGTGCCAGCAGTGACCCCACCTACGAGCAGTACTTC	CASSDPTYEQYF
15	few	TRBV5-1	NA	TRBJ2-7	TGCGCCAGCAGCCCGTCTGCCGGGGCGCCGTACGAGCAGTACTTC	CASSPSAGAPYEQYF
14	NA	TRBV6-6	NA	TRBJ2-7	TGTGCCAGCAGTTTAGAAAACCGGGGGTCAGAGCAGTACTTC	CASSLENRGSEQYF
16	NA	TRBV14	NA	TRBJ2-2	TGTGCCAGCAGCCAAGAACTCAGGGTCGGAACCGGGGAGCTGTTTTTT	CASSQELRVGTGELFF
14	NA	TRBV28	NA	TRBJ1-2	TGTGCCAGCAGTCTTCAGCGCGCTAACTATGGCTACACCTTC	CASSLQRANYGYTF
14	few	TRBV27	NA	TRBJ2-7	TGTGCCAGCAGTTTTACACAGGGTCCCTACGAGCAGTACTTC	CASSFTQGPYEQYF
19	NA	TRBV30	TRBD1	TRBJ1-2	TGTGCCTGGAGTGTACGAAGTTTGGGACAGGGGGCTTGGGGCTATGGCTACACCTTC	CAWSVRSLGQGAWGYGYTF
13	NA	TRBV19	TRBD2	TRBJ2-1	TGTGCCAGTAGTATTCTAGCGGGAGGGCCGAAGTTCTTC	CASSILAGGPKFF
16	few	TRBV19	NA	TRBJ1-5	TGTGCCAGTAGAACCCAACAGGGCTCCGGTGGGCAGCCCCAGCATTTT	CASRTQQGSGGQPQHF
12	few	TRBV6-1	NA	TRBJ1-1	TGTGCCAGCAGACCGACAGGCGTTGAAGCTTTCTTT	CASRPTGVEAFF
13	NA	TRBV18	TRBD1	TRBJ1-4	TGTGCCAGCTCACGACGGACAGGTGAAAAACTGTTTTTT	CASSRRTGEKLFF
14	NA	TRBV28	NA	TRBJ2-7	TGTGCCAGCAGCCCCGGGCCTACCCTGGTGGAGCAGTACTTC	CASSPGPTLVEQYF
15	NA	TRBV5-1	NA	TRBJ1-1	TGCGCCAGCAGTTGGGGCCAGTATAAGAACACTGAAGCTTTCTTT	CASSWGQYKNTEAFF
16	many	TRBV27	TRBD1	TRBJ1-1	TGTGCCAGCAGTTTCGACAGGGAGAGATTAGACACTGAAGCTTTCTTT	CASSFDRERLDTEAFF
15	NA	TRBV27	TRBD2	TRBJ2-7	TGTGCCAGCAGTCGAGCCTTAGCGGGAGTCTACGAGCAGTACTTC	CASSRALAGVYEQYF
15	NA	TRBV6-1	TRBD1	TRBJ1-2	TGTGCCAGCCTTCGGGACAGCGAAGGAATCTATGGCTACACCTTC	CASLRDSEGIYGYTF
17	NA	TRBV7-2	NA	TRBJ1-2	TGTGCCAGCAGCTTATCCCCCGGGACTGGCATTGGGGATGGCTACACCTTC	CASSLSPGTGIGDGYTF
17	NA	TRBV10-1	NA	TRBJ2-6	TGCGCCAGCAGTTACGCACCAGCACAAAGTCGGGCCAACGTCCTGACTTTC	CASSYAPAQSRANVLTF
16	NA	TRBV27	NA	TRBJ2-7	TGTGCCAGCCAGCGTGGGAGTTTTCTTCCTTCCTACGAGCAGTACTTC	CASQRGSFLPSYEQYF
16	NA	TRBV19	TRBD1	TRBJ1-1	TGTGCCAGTAGTATCTGGACAGGGAGCATGAACACTGAAGCTTTCTTT	CASSIWTGSMNTEAFF
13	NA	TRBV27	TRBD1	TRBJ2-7	TGTGCCAGCAGCAGGACAGGTCCCTACGAGCAGTACTTC	CASSRTGPYEQYF
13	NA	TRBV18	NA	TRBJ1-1	TGTGCCAGCTCACCACAGGGGGACACTGAAGCTTTCTTT	CASSPQGDTEAFF
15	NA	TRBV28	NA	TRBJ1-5	TGTGCCAGCAGTCCGACCGGGACTGGTTATCAGCCCCAGCATTTT	CASSPTGTGYQPQHF
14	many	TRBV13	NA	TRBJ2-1	TGTGCCAGCAGCTTAGAGGGAGGTACGAATGAGCAGTTCTTC	CASSLEGGTNEQFF
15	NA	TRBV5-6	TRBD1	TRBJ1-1	TGTGCCAGCAGCTTGGATGACAGGGACGGCACTGAAGCTTTCTTT	CASSLDDRDGTEAFF
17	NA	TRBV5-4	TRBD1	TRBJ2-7	TGTGCCAGCAGCAAACGCCCGACAGGGTTCGACTTCTACGAGCAGTACTTC	CASSKRPTGFDFYEQYF
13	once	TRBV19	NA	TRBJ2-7	TGTGCCAGTAGCCGGGACTCCGACCGCGAGCAGTACTTC	CASSRDSDREQYF